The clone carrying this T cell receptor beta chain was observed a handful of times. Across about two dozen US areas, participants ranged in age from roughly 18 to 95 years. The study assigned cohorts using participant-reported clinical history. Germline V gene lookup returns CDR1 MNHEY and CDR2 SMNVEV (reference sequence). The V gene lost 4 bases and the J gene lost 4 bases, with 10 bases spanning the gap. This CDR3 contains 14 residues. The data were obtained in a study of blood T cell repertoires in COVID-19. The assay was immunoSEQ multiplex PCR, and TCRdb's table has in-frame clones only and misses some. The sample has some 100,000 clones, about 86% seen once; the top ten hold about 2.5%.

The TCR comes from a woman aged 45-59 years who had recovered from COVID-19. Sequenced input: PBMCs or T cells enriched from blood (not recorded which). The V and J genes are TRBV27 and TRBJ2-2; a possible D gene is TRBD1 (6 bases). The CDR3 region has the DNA TGTGCCAGCAGTTCGCAGGGGCGCACCGGGGAGCTGTTTTTT. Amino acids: CASSSQGRTGELFF.